The 11 T cell receptor beta chains given below trace back to one sample, sequenced in a study of T cells in Graves' hyperthyroidism and ophthalmopathy. TCR beta CDR3 regions were amplified from RNA transcripts. First-round RT-PCR with HTBI primers amplified the TCR CDR3 region. TCRdb independently ran MiXCR on the multiplex PCR reads; one entry per CDR3 protein. The table lists hundreds of thousands of distinct CDR3 sequences, under 20% of them singletons. The sequenced material came from blood. The origin of the receptors is a woman in her 50s with Graves' hyperthyroidism that later progressed to Graves' ophthalmopathy.

In its sample, this clonotype was seen many times. The chain combines TRBV3-1 with TRBJ2-3, with TRBD2 identical over 8 bases. Per the germline V gene, CDR1 is LGHDT and CDR2 is YNNKEL (reference sequence). The CDR3 loop spans 16 amino acids. Losses at the gene ends were 1 base for V and 6 bases for J; bases not matched to a gene: 9. The CDR3 DNA follows: TGTGCCAGCAGCCAAGTATCAGCGGGGACTAGGGATACGCAGTATTTT. It translates to CASSQVSAGTRDTQYF.

This clonotype was observed at least ten times. The chain has TRBV6-1 and TRBJ2-5; 8 nucleotides line up with TRBD1. This CDR3 has 14 residues. Trimming took 6 bases from V and 7 from J; bases not matched to a gene: 10. Germline-derived CDR1 and CDR2 are MNHNS and SASEGT. CDR3 amino acids: CASRSGTGVGTQYF. The DNA for the CDR3 is TGTGCCAGCAGATCAGGGACAGGCGTCGGGACCCAGTACTTC.

CDR3 nucleotides: TGTGCCATCAGTGAGTCTCCAGGTGGGGCATACGAGCAGTACTTC. Encoded protein: CAISESPGGAYEQYF. J is TRBJ2-7 and V is TRBV10-3; possible D gene TRBD1, 5 bases. The CDR3 loop spans 15 amino acids. The germline gives CDR1 ENHRY, CDR2 SYGVKD. Trimming took 0 bases from V and 4 from J, leaving 13 bases between them.

V usage is TRBV7-9 and J usage is TRBJ1-5; tentative D call: TRBD1 (5 bases). Trimming removed 4 bases at V and 3 bases at J, with 13 bases between. Germline V gives CDR1 SEHNR, CDR2 FQNEAQ (reference sequence). This CDR3 is 15 amino acids long. CDR3 in amino acids: CASSSSGSLNQPQHF. The CDR3 region has the DNA TGTGCCAGCAGCTCGTCAGGGTCTCTCAATCAGCCCCAGCATTTT.

This clonotype was detected many times. V is TRBV27 and J is TRBJ1-5; no clear D gene. This CDR3 comprises 13 residues. CDR1 is MNHEY, CDR2 SMNVEV, per germline (reference sequence). V was trimmed by 3 bases and J by 7 bases, leaving 10 bases between them. The CDR3 region has the DNA TGTGCCAGCAGTTTGGAGGGATGGCAGCCCCAGCATTTT. This codes for CASSLEGWQPQHF.

The V gene is TRBV6-5, the J gene TRBJ2-5; tentative D call: TRBD1 (6 bases). V lost 2 bases, J lost 2 bases, and 12 bases lay in between. There are 15 residues in the CDR3. The germline V gene encodes CDR1 MNHEY and CDR2 SVGAGI. The CDR3 loop reads CASSYQQGWQETQYF. The CDR3 DNA sequence: TGTGCCAGCAGTTACCAACAGGGTTGGCAAGAGACCCAGTACTTC.

This clonotype has just a few counts. The chain carries TRBV29-1 and TRBJ1-2, with 8 nucleotides matching TRBD1. Germline-derived CDR1 and CDR2 are SQVTM and ANQGSEA. The trim removed 6 bases at V and 4 bases at J, leaving 10 bases unmatched. The CDR3 contains 14 residues. As DNA, the CDR3 is TGCAGCGTCCCCCAGGGGGCAGGAGGCTATGGCTACACCTTC. It is translated as CSVPQGAGGYGYTF.

The genes are TRBV6-6 and TRBJ2-3; 8 nucleotides align to TRBD1. CDR3 length: 16 residues. Per the germline V gene, CDR1 is MNHNY and CDR2 is SVGAGI (reference sequence). V was pared by 0 bases and J by 5 bases, with 7 bases of the junction left unmatched. Written as DNA, the CDR3 is TGTGCCAGCAGTTACTCGATCAGGGGGCAAAAAGATACGCAGTATTTT. Its translation: CASSYSIRGQKDTQYF.

This clonotype occurred a few times. The chain links TRBV5-1 to TRBJ1-2; TRBD1 is a possible D gene (6 bases). This CDR3 is 14 amino acids long. CDR1 is SGHRS, CDR2 YFSETQ, per germline. V gave up 0 bases and J gave up 7 bases, with 13 bases separating them. Here the CDR3 DNA reads TGCGCCAGCAGCTTGGAGCAGGGGATGGGTGGCTACACCTTC. Translation gives CASSLEQGMGGYTF.

This clonotype occurred many times. The chain has TRBV4-1 and TRBJ2-5, with 9 bases fitting TRBD1. Germline loops: CDR1 MGHRA, CDR2 YSYEKL. J gave up 5 bases and V 1 base, and 5 bases lay outside the gene matches. The CDR3 is made up of 15 amino acids. CDR3 residues: CASSQVRDRGETQYF. The CDR3 DNA sequence: TGCGCCAGCAGCCAAGTCCGAGACAGGGGGGAGACCCAGTACTTC.

This clonotype was picked up a small number of times. This chain uses TRBV6-1 with TRBJ1-1, with 9 bases that match TRBD1. Trimming took 5 bases from V and 2 from J; bases not matched to a gene: 6. The CDR3 totals 15 residues. CDR1 and CDR2 from the germline V gene are MNHNS and SASEGT. The CDR3 region has the DNA TGTGCCAGCAGTTTCGAACAGGGGGCTAACACTGAAGCTTTCTTT. Translated, it gives CASSFEQGANTEAFF.